This T cell receptor (beta chain) comes out of a study of T cell responses to AZD1222 COVID-19 vaccine. About this clone: Antigen unknown.

Overall study findings and caveats: Donors were mostly white British, more females; clonal diversity possibly underestimated. The study found Spike-specific TCR breadth and depth rose after two AZD1222 doses.

Trimming removed 6 bases from V and 10 bases from J, with 19 bases in between. Germline V gene lookup returns CDR1 ENHRY and CDR2 SYGVKD. The length of the CDR3 is 14 residues. Some clones are missing from TCRdb's copy, which holds only in-frame ones; the method was immunoSEQ multiplex PCR. The table records 60,000 to 95,000 clones, around 87% of them present only once. The material sequenced was peripheral blood, taken 28 days after the second AZD1222 dose. The receptor's source is an adult who received the AZD1222 COVID-19 vaccine. The chain combines TRBV10-3 with TRBJ2-1, with TRBD2 as a possible D gene (6 bases). The CDR3 DNA reads as TGTGCCATCAGGAACCGGGACTCCGACCCAGAGCAGTTCTTC. Its translation: CAIRNRDSDPEQFF.